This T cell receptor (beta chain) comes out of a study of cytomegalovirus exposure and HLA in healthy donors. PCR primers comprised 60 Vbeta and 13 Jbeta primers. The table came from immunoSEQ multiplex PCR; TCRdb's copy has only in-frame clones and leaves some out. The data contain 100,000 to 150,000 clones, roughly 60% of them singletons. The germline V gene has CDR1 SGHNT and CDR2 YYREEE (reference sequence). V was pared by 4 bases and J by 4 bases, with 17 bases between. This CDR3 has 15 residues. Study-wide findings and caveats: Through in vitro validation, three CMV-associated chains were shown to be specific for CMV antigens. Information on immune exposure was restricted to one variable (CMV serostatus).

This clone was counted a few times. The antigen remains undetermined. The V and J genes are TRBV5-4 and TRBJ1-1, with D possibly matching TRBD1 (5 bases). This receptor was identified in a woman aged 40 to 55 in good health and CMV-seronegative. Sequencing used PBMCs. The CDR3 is CASSRSGADVTEAFF. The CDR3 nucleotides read TGTGCCAGCAGCCGAAGCGGGGCCGATGTCACTGAAGCTTTCTTT.